This entry is about one T cell receptor beta chain. The record originates from a study of CD8 T cells in Susac syndrome. Random hexamers served to reverse transcribe about 0.45 to 1 ug RNA. One entry per CDR3 protein, called by TCRdb with MiXCR from the immunoSEQ multiplex PCR reads. This table has 200,000 or so distinct CDR3 sequences, approximately 94% appearing once. V lost 2 bases, J lost 5 bases, and 15 bases lay in between. The CDR3 is 15 residues long. V is TRBV12-3 or TRBV12-4 and J is TRBJ2-5; D gene unclear. This TCR came from a human donor with multiple sclerosis. The sequencing sample was made of CD4+ T cells from PBMCs. The CDR3 DNA reads as TGTGCCAGCAGTTTACTCGCAGGCCTAGGGGAGACCCAGTACTTC. Translated, it gives CASSLLAGLGETQYF.